This is a list of T cell receptor beta chains from one sample in a study of CD8 T cells in Susac syndrome. TCRdb re-analysed the immunoSEQ multiplex PCR reads in MiXCR, keeping a single row per CDR3 protein. This table has some 300,000 distinct CDR3 sequences, about 88% appearing once. The sequenced material came from CD8+ T cells from PBMCs. The origin of the receptors is a human donor with multiple sclerosis. Each CDR3 is given with its conserved first and last residue. D genes are given only for firm matches. Expanded clones get a size class; other rows say once, few or many, or leave the size out.

-,TRBJ2-1,TRBD2,TRBV4-2,TGTGCCAGCAGCCAAGAACGAGGACTAGCTTATGAGCAGTTCTTC,CASSQERGLAYEQFF
-,TRBJ1-1,-,TRBV19,TGTGCCAGTAGTCCCACAATGAACACTGAAGCTTTCTTT,CASSPTMNTEAFF
once,TRBJ1-1,-,TRBV27,TGTGCCAGCAACCTAGGGGCCGGATCCGCGAACACTGAAGCTTTCTTT,CASNLGAGSANTEAFF
-,TRBJ2-3,-,TRBV7-9,TGTGCCAGCAGCCATCGACAGACTAGCACAGATACGCAGTATTTT,CASSHRQTSTDTQYF
-,TRBJ2-7,-,TRBV28,TGTGCCGCCGGCGCCTACGAGCAGTACTTC,CAAGAYEQYF
-,TRBJ2-7,-,TRBV27,TGTGCCAGCAGTAGGGTCCGGAACGAGCAGTACTTC,CASSRVRNEQYF
-,TRBJ2-7,-,TRBV3-1,TGTGCCAGCAGTCCTACCCGGAAACGCGAGCAGTACTTC,CASSPTRKREQYF
-,TRBJ1-2,-,TRBV7-8,TGTGCCAGCAGCTTAAGGATTTCAGGCTATGGCTACACCTTC,CASSLRISGYGYTF
-,TRBJ1-1,-,TRBV25-1,TGTGCCAGCAGTGGGGACAACGCTGAAGCTTTCTTT,CASSGDNAEAFF
-,TRBJ1-2,TRBD1,TRBV5-1,TGCGCCAGCAGCTTTGGGACAGCTAACTATGGCTACACCTTC,CASSFGTANYGYTF
-,TRBJ2-7,TRBD2,TRBV7-6,TGTGCCAGCAGCTTAGGGTCTAGCGGGAGTCATCATCGGGAGCAGTACTTC,CASSLGSSGSHHREQYF
-,TRBJ2-7,TRBD2,TRBV20-1,TGCAGTGCTAGTCTCCGGGACTATGAATACCGACGGGACTACGAGCAGTACTTC,CSASLRDYEYRRDYEQYF
-,TRBJ1-2,-,TRBV5-6,TGTGCCAGCAGCCCTCACAGGCTTCGGAGCTATGGCTACACCTTC,CASSPHRLRSYGYTF
-,TRBJ1-4,-,TRBV20-1,TGCAGTGCTAGTATTCGGGGAAAGGGGAAAGGGGAAAAACTGTTTTTT,CSASIRGKGKGEKLFF
-,TRBJ2-4,-,TRBV6-1,TGTGCCAGCAGTGAGATATGGGGCGCCAAAAACATTCAGTACTTC,CASSEIWGAKNIQYF
few,TRBJ2-4,-,TRBV20-1,TGCAGTGCTGGGGACTGGCTGGGATCCAAAAACATTCAGTACTTC,CSAGDWLGSKNIQYF
-,TRBJ1-1,-,TRBV5-4,TGTGCCAGCAGCCCGGGATATCGGAACACTGAAGCTTTCTTT,CASSPGYRNTEAFF
-,TRBJ1-2,TRBD1,TRBV2,TGTGCCAGCTTACGGACAGGGGGCGATTATGGCTACACCTTC,CASLRTGGDYGYTF
few,TRBJ2-7,TRBD2,TRBV6-5,TGTGCCAGCAGTTACTCCGCGGGAGGGCGTGGGTACGAGCAGTACTTC,CASSYSAGGRGYEQYF
-,TRBJ2-7,TRBD2,TRBV20-1,TGCAGTGCTAGATACCTAGCGGACTACGAGCAGTACTTC,CSARYLADYEQYF
-,TRBJ2-7,-,TRBV10-2,TGCGCCGAACCTTTAGCGGAGCCCTACGAGCAGTACTTC,CAEPLAEPYEQYF
once,TRBJ2-3,TRBD2,TRBV10-2,TGCGCCAGCAGTGAGTGGGGACTAGCGACTAGCACAGATACGCAGTATTTT,CASSEWGLATSTDTQYF
-,TRBJ1-6,-,TRBV12-3/TRBV12-4,TGTGCCAGCAGTTTTCGGGGGGCGGGTTCACCCCTCCACTTT,CASSFRGAGSPLHF
-,TRBJ2-1,-,TRBV5-6,TGTGCCAGCAGCTTGGGTCCCGGGACACGGCTTGATGAGCAGTTCTTC,CASSLGPGTRLDEQFF
-,TRBJ2-7,TRBD2,TRBV12-3/TRBV12-4,TGTGCCAGCAGTGGCTCTAGCGGGGTTACCTACGAGCAGTACTTC,CASSGSSGVTYEQYF
-,TRBJ2-2,-,TRBV13,TGTGCCAGCAGCCCCCGGGTAACTAGCCCCGGGGAGCTGTTTTTT,CASSPRVTSPGELFF
once,TRBJ2-5,TRBD1,TRBV4-1,TGCGCCAGCAGCCAAGAGGACAGGGGAGAGACCCAGTACTTC,CASSQEDRGETQYF
-,TRBJ1-1,-,TRBV28,TGTGCCAGCAGTCGTAATTGGAACACTGAAGCTTTCTTT,CASSRNWNTEAFF
-,TRBJ2-5,TRBD2,TRBV27,TGTGCCAGCAGTCCGTCACTAGCGGGAGCGGAGACCCAGTACTTC,CASSPSLAGAETQYF
-,TRBJ1-5,TRBD1,TRBV5-6,TGTGCCAGCAGCCCGGGACAGGGGGGTAAGCCCCAGCATTTT,CASSPGQGGKPQHF
once,TRBJ2-3,TRBD2,TRBV28,TGTGCCAGCAGTCAAATCATAGCGGGATACGGGGATACGCAGTATTTT,CASSQIIAGYGDTQYF